The sequence of this TCR beta chain was determined in a study of CD8 T cells in Susac syndrome. Healthy donors served as the controls. They were matched for age and sex. The authors negatively isolated CD8+ and CD4+ T cells and FACS-enriched TEMRA cells. The V gene's germline CDR1 is SGHRS and CDR2 YFSETQ. Trimming removed 6 bases from V and 3 bases from J, with 15 bases in between. CDR3 length equals 15 residues. RNA amounts of roughly 0.5 to 1 ug underwent reverse transcription with random hexamers. One entry per CDR3 protein, called by TCRdb with MiXCR from the immunoSEQ multiplex PCR reads. The repertoire consists of 150,000 to 200,000 distinct CDR3 sequences, with about 91% occurring once and the leading ten covering around 0.08%. Study-wide results and limits: Regarding the TCR sequencing and HLA analysis, the study admitted that a relatively small number of individuals were involved.

Concerning this clonotype itself: Its antigen is still unknown.

This TCR derives from a human donor in good health. Sequenced material: CD4+ T cells from PBMCs. The V and J genes are TRBV5-1 and TRBJ1-4; possible D gene TRBD1, 5 bases. CDR3 DNA: TGCGCCAGCACTCAAGGGACGGCCCCTAATGAAAAACTGTTTTTT. This gives the protein CASTQGTAPNEKLFF.